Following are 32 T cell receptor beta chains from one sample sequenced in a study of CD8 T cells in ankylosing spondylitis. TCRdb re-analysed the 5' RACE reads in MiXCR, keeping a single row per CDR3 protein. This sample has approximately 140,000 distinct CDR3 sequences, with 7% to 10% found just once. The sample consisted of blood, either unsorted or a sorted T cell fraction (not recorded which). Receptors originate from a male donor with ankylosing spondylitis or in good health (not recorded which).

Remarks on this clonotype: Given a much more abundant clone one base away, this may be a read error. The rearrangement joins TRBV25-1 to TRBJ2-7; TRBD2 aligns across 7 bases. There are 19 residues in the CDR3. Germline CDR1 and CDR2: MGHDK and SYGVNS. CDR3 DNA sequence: TGTGCCAGCAGTGTTAGGTCTAGCGGAGCCTTCACCCTTTCCTACGACCAGTACTTC. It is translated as CASSVRSSGAFTLSYDQYF.

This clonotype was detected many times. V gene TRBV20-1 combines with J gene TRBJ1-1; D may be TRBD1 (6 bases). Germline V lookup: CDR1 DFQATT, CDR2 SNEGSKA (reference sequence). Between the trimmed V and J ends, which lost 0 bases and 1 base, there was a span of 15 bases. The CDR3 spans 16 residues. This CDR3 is CSARDLGGARNTEAFF. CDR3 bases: TGCAGTGCTAGAGATCTGGGGGGGGCGCGGAACACTGAAGCTTTCTTT.

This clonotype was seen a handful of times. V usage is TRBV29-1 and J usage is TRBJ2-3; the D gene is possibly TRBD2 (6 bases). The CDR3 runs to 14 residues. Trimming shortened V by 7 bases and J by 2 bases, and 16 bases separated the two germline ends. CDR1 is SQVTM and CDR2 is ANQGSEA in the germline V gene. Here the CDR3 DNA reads TGCAGCGCCTCGGTCGGGAGCAACACAGATACGCAGTATTTT. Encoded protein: CSASVGSNTDTQYF.

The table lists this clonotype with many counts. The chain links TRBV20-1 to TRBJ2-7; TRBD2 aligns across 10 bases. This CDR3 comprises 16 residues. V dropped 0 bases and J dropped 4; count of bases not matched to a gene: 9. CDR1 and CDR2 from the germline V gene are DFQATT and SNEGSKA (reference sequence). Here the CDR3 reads CSARDSSGSFLYEQYF. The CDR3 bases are TGCAGTGCTAGAGATTCTAGCGGGAGTTTCTTGTACGAGCAGTACTTC.

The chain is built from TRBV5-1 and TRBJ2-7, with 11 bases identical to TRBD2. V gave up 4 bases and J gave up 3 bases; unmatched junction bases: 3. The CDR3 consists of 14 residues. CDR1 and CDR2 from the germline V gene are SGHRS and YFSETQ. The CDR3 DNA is TGCGCCAGCAGCATTAGCGGGAGGGACTACGAGCAGTACTTC. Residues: CASSISGRDYEQYF. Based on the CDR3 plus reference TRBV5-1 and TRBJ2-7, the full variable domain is KAGVTQTPRYLIKTRGQQVTLSCSPISGHRSVSWYQQTPGQGLQFLFEYFSETQRNKGNFPGRFSGRQFSNSRSEMNVSTLELGDSALYLCASSISGRDYEQYFGPGTRLTVT.

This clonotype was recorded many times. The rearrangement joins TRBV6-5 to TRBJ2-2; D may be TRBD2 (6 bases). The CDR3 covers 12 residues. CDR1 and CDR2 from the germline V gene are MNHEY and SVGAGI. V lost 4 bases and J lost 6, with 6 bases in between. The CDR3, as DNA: TGTGCCAGCAGTTGGGAGGCCGGGGAGCTGTTTTTT. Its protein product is CASSWEAGELFF.

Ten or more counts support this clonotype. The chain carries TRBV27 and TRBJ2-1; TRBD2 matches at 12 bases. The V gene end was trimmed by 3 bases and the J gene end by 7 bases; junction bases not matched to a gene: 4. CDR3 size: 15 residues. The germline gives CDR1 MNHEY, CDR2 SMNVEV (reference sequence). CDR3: CASSFGLAGGNEQFF. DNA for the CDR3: TGTGCCAGCAGTTTTGGTCTAGCGGGAGGGAATGAGCAGTTCTTC.

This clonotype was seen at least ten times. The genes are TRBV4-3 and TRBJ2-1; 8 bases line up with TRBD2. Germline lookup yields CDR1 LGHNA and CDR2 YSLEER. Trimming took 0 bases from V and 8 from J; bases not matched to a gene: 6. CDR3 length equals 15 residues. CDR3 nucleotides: TGCGCCAGCAGCCAAGATGGGACTAGAGGCTATGAGCAGTTCTTC. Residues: CASSQDGTRGYEQFF.

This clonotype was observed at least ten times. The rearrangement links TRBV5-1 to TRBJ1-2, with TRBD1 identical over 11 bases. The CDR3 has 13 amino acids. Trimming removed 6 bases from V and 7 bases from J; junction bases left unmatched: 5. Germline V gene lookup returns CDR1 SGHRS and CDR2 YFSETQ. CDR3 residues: CASIGQGAGGYTF. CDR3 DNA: TGCGCCAGCATAGGACAGGGGGCAGGTGGCTACACCTTC.

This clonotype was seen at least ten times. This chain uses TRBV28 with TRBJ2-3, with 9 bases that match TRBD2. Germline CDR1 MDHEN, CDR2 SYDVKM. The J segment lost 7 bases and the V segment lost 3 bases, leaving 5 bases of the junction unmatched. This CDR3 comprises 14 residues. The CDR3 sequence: CASSLLLAGYTQYF. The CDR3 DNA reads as TGTGCCAGCAGTTTGTTACTAGCGGGCTATACGCAGTATTTT.

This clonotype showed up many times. CDR3 protein: CASRRFGAAGGTEAFF. Written as DNA, the CDR3 is TGTGCCAGCAGGCGCTTCGGGGCCGCGGGAGGGACTGAAGCTTTCTTT. This chain joins TRBV5-5 and TRBJ1-1; D is possibly TRBD1 (5 bases). The CDR3 consists of 16 residues. Germline V gene sequence: CDR1 SGHKS, CDR2 YYEKEE (reference sequence). V was pared by 5 bases and J by 5 bases, with 22 bases between.

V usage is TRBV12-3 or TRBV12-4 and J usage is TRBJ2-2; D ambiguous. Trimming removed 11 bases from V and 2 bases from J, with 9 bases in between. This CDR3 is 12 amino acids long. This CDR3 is CAEKTNTGELFF. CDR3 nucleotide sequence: TGTGCCGAGAAAACTAACACCGGGGAGCTGTTTTTT.

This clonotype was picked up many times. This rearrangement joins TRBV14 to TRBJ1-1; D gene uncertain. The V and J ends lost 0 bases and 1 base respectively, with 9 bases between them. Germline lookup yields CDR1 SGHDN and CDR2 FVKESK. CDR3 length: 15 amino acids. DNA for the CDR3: TGTGCCAGCAGCCAAGATGGCGTGGCGAACACTGAAGCTTTCTTT. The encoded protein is CASSQDGVANTEAFF.

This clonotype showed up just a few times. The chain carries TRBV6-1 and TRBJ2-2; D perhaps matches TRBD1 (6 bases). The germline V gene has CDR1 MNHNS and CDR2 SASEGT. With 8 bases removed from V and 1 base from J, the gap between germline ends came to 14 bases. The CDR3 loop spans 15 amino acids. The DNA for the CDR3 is TGTGCCAGCTGGGACCTACAGGGGAACACCGGGGAGCTGTTTTTT. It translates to CASWDLQGNTGELFF.

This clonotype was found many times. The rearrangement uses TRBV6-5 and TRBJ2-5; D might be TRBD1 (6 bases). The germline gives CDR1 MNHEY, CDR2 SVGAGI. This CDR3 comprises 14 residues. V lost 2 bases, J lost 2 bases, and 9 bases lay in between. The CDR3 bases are TGTGCCAGCAGTTACCCAGGGGCGCAAGAGACCCAGTACTTC. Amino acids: CASSYPGAQETQYF.

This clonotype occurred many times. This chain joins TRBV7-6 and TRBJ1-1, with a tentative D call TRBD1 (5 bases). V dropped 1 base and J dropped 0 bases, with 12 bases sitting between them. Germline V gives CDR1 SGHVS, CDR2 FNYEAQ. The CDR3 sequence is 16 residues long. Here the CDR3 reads CASSLGGRGMNTEAFF. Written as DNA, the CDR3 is TGTGCCAGCAGCTTAGGGGGCCGGGGGATGAACACTGAAGCTTTCTTT.

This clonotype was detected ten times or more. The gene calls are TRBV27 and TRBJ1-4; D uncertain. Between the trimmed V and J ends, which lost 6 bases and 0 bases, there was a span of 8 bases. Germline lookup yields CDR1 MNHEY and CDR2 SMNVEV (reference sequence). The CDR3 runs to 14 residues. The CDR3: CASSLDTTNEKLFF. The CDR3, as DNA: TGTGCCAGCAGCCTCGATACAACTAATGAAAAACTGTTTTTT.

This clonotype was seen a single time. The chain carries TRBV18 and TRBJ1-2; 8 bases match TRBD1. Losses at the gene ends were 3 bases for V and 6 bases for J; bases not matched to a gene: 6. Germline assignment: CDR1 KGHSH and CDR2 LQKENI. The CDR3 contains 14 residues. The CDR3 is CASSPSVTGDGYTF. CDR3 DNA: TGTGCCAGCTCACCGTCCGTGACAGGGGATGGCTACACCTTC.

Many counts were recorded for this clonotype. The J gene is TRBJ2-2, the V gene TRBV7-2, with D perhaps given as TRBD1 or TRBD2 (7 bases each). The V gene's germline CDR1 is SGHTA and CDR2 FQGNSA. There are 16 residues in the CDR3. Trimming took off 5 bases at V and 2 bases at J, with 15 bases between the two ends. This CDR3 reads CASSARGGPNTGELFF. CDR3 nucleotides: TGTGCCAGCAGCGCCAGGGGGGGACCTAACACCGGGGAGCTGTTTTTT.

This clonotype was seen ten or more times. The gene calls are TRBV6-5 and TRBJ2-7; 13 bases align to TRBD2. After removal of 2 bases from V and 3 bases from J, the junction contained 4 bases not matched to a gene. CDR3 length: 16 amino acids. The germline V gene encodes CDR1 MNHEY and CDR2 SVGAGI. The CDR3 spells CASSYATSGGIYEQYF. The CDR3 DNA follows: TGTGCCAGCAGTTACGCGACTAGCGGGGGGATCTACGAGCAGTACTTC.

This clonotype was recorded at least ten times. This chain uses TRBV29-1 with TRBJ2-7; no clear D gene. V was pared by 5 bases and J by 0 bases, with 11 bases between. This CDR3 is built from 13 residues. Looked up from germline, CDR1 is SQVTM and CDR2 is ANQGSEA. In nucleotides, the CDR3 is TGCAGCGTTCTCGGCCCGAGCTCCTACGAGCAGTACTTC. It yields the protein CSVLGPSSYEQYF.

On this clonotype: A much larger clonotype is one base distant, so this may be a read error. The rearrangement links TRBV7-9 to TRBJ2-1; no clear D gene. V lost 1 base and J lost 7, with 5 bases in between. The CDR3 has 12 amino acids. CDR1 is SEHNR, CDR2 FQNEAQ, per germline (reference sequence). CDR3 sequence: CASSLDGNEQFF. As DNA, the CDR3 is TGTGCCAGCAGCTTAGATGGGAATGAGCAGTTCTTC.

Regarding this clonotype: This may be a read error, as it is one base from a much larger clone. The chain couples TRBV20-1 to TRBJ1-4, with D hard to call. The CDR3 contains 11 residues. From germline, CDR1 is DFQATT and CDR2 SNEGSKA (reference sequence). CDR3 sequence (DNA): TGCAGTGCTAGAGATTTGAAAAAACCGTTTTTT. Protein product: CSARDLKKPFF.

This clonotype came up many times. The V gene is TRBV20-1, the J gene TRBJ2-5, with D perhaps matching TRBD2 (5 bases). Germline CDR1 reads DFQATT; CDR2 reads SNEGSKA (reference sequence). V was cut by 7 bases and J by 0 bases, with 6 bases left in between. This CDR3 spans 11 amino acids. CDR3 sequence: CSGGYQETQYF. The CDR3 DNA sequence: TGCAGTGGCGGGTACCAAGAGACCCAGTACTTC.

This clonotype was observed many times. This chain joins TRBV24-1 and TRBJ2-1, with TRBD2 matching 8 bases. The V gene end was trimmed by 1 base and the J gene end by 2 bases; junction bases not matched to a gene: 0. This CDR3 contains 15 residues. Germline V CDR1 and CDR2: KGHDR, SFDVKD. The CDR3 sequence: CATSDFSGAYNEQFF. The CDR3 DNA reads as TGTGCCACCAGTGATTTTAGCGGGGCCTACAATGAGCAGTTCTTC.

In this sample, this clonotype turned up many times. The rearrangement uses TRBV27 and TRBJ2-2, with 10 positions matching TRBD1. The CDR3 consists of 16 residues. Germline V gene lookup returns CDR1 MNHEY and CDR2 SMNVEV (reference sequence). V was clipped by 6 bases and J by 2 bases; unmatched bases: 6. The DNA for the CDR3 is TGTGCCAGCAGCACCCGGGACAGGGGTAACACCGGGGAGCTGTTTTTT. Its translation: CASSTRDRGNTGELFF.

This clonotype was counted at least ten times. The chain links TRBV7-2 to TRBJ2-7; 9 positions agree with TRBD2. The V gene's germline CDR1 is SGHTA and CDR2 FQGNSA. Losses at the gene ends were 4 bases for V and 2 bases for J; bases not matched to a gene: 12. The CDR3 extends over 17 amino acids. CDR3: CASSSQALAGRTYEQYF. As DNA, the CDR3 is TGTGCCAGCAGCTCCCAGGCGCTAGCGGGAAGGACCTACGAGCAGTACTTC.

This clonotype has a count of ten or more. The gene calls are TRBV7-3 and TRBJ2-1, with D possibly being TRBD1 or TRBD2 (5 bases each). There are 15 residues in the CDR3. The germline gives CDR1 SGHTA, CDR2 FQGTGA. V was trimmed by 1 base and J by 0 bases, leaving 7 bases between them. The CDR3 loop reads CASSLRDASYNEQFF. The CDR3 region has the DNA TGTGCCAGCAGCTTAAGGGACGCCTCCTACAATGAGCAGTTCTTC.

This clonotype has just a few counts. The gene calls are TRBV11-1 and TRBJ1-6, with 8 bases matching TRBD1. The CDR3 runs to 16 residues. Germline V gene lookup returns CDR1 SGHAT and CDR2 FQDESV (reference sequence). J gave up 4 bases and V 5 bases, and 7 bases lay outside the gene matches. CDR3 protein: CASSVRRTGYNSPLHF. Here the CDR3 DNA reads TGTGCCAGCAGCGTACGTCGGACAGGGTATAATTCACCCCTCCACTTT.

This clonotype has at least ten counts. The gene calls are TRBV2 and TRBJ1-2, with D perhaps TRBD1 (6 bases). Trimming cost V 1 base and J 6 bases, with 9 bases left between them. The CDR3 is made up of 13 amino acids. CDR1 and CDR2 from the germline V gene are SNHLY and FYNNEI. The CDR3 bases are TGTGCCAGCAGTGAAGACAGGGAGCATGGCTACACCTTC. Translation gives CASSEDREHGYTF. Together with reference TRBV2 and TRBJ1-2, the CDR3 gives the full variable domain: EPEVTQTPSHQVTQMGQEVILRCVPISNHLYFYWYRQILGQKVEFLVSFYNNEISEKSEIFDDQFSVERPDGSNFTLKIRSTKLEDSAMYFCASSEDREHGYTFGSGTRLTVV.

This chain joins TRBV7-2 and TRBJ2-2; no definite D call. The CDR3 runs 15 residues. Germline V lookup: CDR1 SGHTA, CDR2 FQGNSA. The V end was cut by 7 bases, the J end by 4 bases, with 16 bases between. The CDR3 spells CASTKSEGPTGELFF. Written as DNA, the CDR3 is TGTGCCAGCACTAAAAGCGAAGGACCCACCGGGGAGCTGTTTTTT.

The CDR3: CSARVAGWGEQFF. In nucleotides, the CDR3 is TGCAGTGCTAGAGTGGCGGGGTGGGGTGAGCAGTTCTTC. The V and J genes are TRBV20-1 and TRBJ2-1, with D possibly being TRBD2 (6 bases). Germline CDR1 is DFQATT and CDR2 is SNEGSKA (reference sequence). This CDR3 comprises 13 residues. The V end was cut by 1 base, the J end by 9 bases, with 13 bases between.